This T cell receptor beta chain derives from a study of blood T cells in healthy people across ages. Sample-barcoded 5' priming and a J-beta primer mix drove a second PCR of about 7 to 12 cycles. TCRdb re-derived calls from the 5' RACE reads in MiXCR, one entry per CDR3 protein. The repertoire has 750,000 to 950,000 distinct CDR3 sequences, 25% to 35% of them found once; the top ten carry around 9.6%. V lost 4 bases and J 4 bases, leaving 17 bases between the germline ends. CDR3 length: 15 residues. Germline-derived CDR1 and CDR2 are SGDLS and YYNGEE. This clonotype appeared a few times. This sample also appeared in a second study, on T cells of mothers and their children.

The sequenced material came from blood. The V and J genes are TRBV9 and TRBJ1-1, with D perhaps TRBD1 (5 bases). The sequence was collected from a woman aged 40 to 50 in good health. The CDR3 protein is CASSQDPRAPTEAFF. CDR3 bases: TGTGCCAGCAGCCAAGACCCCAGGGCCCCCACTGAAGCTTTCTTT.